This T cell receptor beta chain was profiled in a study of blood T cells in healthy people across ages. As for the study in general: About one barcoded beta molecule per two T cells came from capture by template switching.

Deletions cut 5 bases from V and 3 bases from J, with 14 bases between. CDR1 and CDR2 from the germline V gene are SGHTA and FQGNSA. This CDR3 comprises 14 residues. Researchers report isolating at least 7 million PBMCs per sample. Alongside a J-beta primer mix, a sample-barcoded 5' primer served in a second PCR lasting about 6 to 12 cycles. TCRdb called the 5' RACE reads again in MiXCR, with one record for every CDR3 protein. The sample yields 1.8 million or so distinct CDR3 sequences, about 39% seen once. This chain links TRBV7-2 with TRBJ2-7; D possibly corresponds to TRBD1 (5 bases). The specimen sequenced was blood. This receptor was taken from a human donor in good health. The CDR3 nucleotides are TGTGCCAGCAGCCGGACACCTTTTCTCTACGAGCAGTACTTC. Translating it yields CASSRTPFLYEQYF.